Included here is one TCR beta chain sequence, with context. Its antigen is unidentified. What made the TCR beta cDNA was 5'RACE template switching with UMIs. TCRdb reprocessed the 5' RACE reads and stores each CDR3 protein as one record, lacking DNA. Its table lists 400,000 to 450,000 distinct CDR3 sequences. Germline V gene data show CDR1 as MNHEY and CDR2 as SVGEGT. The CDR3 is 16 residues long. The source of the sample is a study of T cells expressing NK-cell markers. General study findings and limits: Questions lingered over whether expanded NKG2C+ T cell clones were HCMV-specific.

The clonotype comes from a woman between 18 and 75 years old in good health. V gene TRBV6-2 or TRBV6-3 combines with J gene TRBJ1-1; as DNA is missing, the TRBD1 call by TCRdb cannot be tested. The sample consisted of blood T cells: a sorted CD56 or NKG2C T cell subset, CD4+ or CD8+ T cells, or bulk PBMC T cells (not recorded which). The chain's CDR3 is CASSYWGRGPNTEAFF.